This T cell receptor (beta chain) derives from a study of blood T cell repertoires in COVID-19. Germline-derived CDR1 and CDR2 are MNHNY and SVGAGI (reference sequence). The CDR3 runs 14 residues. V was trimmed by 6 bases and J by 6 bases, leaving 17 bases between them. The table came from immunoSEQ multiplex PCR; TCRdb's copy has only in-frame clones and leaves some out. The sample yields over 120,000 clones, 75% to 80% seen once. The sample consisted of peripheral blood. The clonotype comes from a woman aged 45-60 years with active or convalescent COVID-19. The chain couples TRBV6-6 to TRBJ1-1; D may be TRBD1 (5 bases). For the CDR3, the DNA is TGTGCCAGCAGCGTTGGGGGGATAGGGCCTGAAGCTTTCTTT. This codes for CASSVGGIGPEAFF.